The 19 T cell receptor beta chains reported below all come from one sample, sequenced in a study of breast tumors, draining lymph nodes, adjacent tissues. MiXCR, applied by TCRdb to the multiplex PCR reads, yields one record per CDR3 protein. Here the sample spans more than 200,000 distinct CDR3 sequences, 32% being singletons. The lymph nodes were axillary draining lymph nodes from breast cancer patients. Sequenced: axillary lymph node tissue. The origin of the receptors is a female donor with breast cancer. Some clones in this sample may be carry-over from other donors' samples.

Remarks on this clonotype: This may arise from a read error, as a much more abundant clone is one base away. This sequence joins TRBV6-5 and TRBJ2-1; maybe TRBD1 (5 bases). CDR3 length: 13 residues. The germline V and J ends were trimmed by 7 bases and 10 bases, with 17 bases remaining between them. Germline V gives CDR1 MNHEY, CDR2 SVGAGI. CDR3: CASTEGVLREQFF. In DNA, the CDR3 is TGTGCCAGCACCGAAGGGGTGTTACGCGAGCAGTTCTTC.

In this sample, this clonotype turned up many times. This rearrangement joins TRBV5-1 to TRBJ2-1; 9 bases map to TRBD2. This CDR3 has 14 amino acids. Germline V gene lookup returns CDR1 SGHRS and CDR2 YFSETQ. J was trimmed by 8 bases and V by 4 bases; bases with no gene match: 7. CDR3 DNA: TGCGCCAGCAGCGGGACTAGCTGGAGCGATGAGCAGTTCTTC. Protein product: CASSGTSWSDEQFF.

This clonotype was found a few times. This chain connects TRBV6-1 to TRBJ1-6; D unresolved. The CDR3 consists of 14 residues. V was trimmed by 5 bases and J by 4 bases, leaving 9 bases between them. Germline CDR1 MNHNS, CDR2 SASEGT. The CDR3 DNA reads as TGTGCCAGCAGTCACACCGGTTATAATTCACCCCTCCACTTT. It codes for CASSHTGYNSPLHF.

This clonotype was recorded at least ten times. This rearrangement joins TRBV12-3 or TRBV12-4 to TRBJ2-5; D not certain. The CDR3 has 14 amino acids. V was shortened by 6 bases and J by 0 bases, with 11 bases between the two germline ends. CDR3 protein: CASRPYLNQETQYF. CDR3 coding DNA: TGTGCCAGCAGGCCTTACCTAAACCAAGAGACCCAGTACTTC.

On this clonotype itself: A much larger clone lies a single base off, so this may be a read error. The chain couples TRBV9 to TRBJ2-1; the D gene is possibly TRBD1 (7 bases). Trimming left V 0 bases short and J 5 bases short, with 12 bases between. Germline V CDR1 and CDR2: SGDLS, YYNGEE. CDR3 length: 15 residues. Here the CDR3 reads CASSVGAGGHNEQFF. In DNA, the CDR3 is TGTGCCAGCAGCGTAGGCGCAGGGGGGCACAATGAGCAGTTCTTC.

The V and J genes are TRBV9 and TRBJ2-3; 14 nucleotides line up with TRBD2. The germline V gene has CDR1 SGDLS and CDR2 YYNGEE. With 4 bases clipped from V and 10 bases from J, the junction kept 11 bases outside the gene matches. The CDR3 totals 16 residues. CDR3 bases: TGTGCCAGCAGCAACAGACTAGCGGGAGGGACGGATGCGCAGTATTTT. Protein product: CASSNRLAGGTDAQYF.

In its sample, this clonotype was seen many times. This chain links TRBV11-1 with TRBJ2-1; tentative D call: TRBD2 (7 bases). Trimming shortened V by 6 bases and J by 10 bases, and 22 bases separated the two germline ends. Germline CDR1 SGHAT, CDR2 FQDESV (reference sequence). This CDR3 contains 15 residues. The CDR3, as DNA: TGTGCCAGCAGGGGGGGGGCGGTAGCGGGTATGGAGCAGTTCTTC. Translating gives CASRGGAVAGMEQFF.

This clonotype was recorded many times. This rearrangement joins TRBV12-3 or TRBV12-4 to TRBJ2-7, with 8 nucleotides matching TRBD1. V shed 6 bases and J 4 bases; nucleotides not matched to a gene: 5. This CDR3 has 13 residues. The CDR3 DNA follows: TGTGCCAGCAGCCACGGACAGGGTTACGAGCAGTACTTC. Protein product: CASSHGQGYEQYF.

The chain carries TRBV24-1 and TRBJ2-1; D tentatively fits TRBD1 or TRBD2 (7 bases each). CDR3 length: 14 amino acids. CDR1 is KGHDR, CDR2 SFDVKD, per germline. The V gene lost 4 bases and the J gene lost 4 bases, with 10 bases spanning the gap. CDR3 amino acids: CATSDRGGYNEQFF. CDR3 bases: TGTGCCACCAGTGACAGGGGGGGATACAATGAGCAGTTCTTC.

The genes are TRBV29-1 and TRBJ2-7, with TRBD1 matching over 9 bases. This CDR3 has 15 amino acids. Per germline, CDR1 SQVTM and CDR2 ANQGSEA. With 7 bases clipped from V and 6 bases from J, the junction kept 16 bases outside the gene matches. The CDR3 here is CSAQTRAGQGGEQYF. In nucleotides, the CDR3 is TGCAGCGCCCAGACCAGAGCGGGACAGGGTGGCGAGCAGTACTTC.

This clonotype was seen at least ten times. The rearrangement uses TRBV3-1 and TRBJ2-5, with 9 bases that match TRBD2. The germline CDR1 and CDR2 sequences are LGHDT and YNNKEL (reference sequence). Trimming at V came to 7 bases and at J to 3 bases, leaving 12 bases not matched to a gene. The CDR3 consists of 16 residues. CDR3 protein: CASTRDPRLAEETQYF. In DNA, the CDR3 is TGTGCCAGCACCCGAGACCCCAGACTAGCGGAAGAGACCCAGTACTTC.

A word on this clonotype: Its ends do not fully match the called genes, so a read error is possible. CDR3 in amino acids: CASDPGQVGKEQHF. CDR3 bases: TGTGCCAGTGATCCTGGACAGGTAGGGAAAGAGCAGCACTTC. J is TRBJ2-7 and V is TRBV6-1; 7 bases align to TRBD1. The CDR3 length is 14 residues. Germline V gene sequence: CDR1 MNHNS, CDR2 SASEGT.

Many counts were recorded for this clonotype. The chain links TRBV30 to TRBJ1-5, with TRBD1 as a possible D gene (5 bases). Germline V gives CDR1 GTSNPN, CDR2 SVGIG (reference sequence). The CDR3 loop spans 12 amino acids. V lost 3 bases and J lost 9, with 12 bases in between. The CDR3 DNA is TGTGCCTGGAGGGAGACAGCGGGGCCCCAGCATTTT. As protein: CAWRETAGPQHF.

In its sample, this clonotype was seen many times. The chain uses TRBV6-6 and TRBJ2-7, with D uncertain. The CDR3 is 12 residues long. The V gene lost 2 bases and the J gene lost 3 bases, with 5 bases spanning the gap. Looked up from germline, CDR1 is MNHNY and CDR2 is SVGAGI (reference sequence). This CDR3 reads CASSYGRYEQYF. DNA of the CDR3: TGTGCCAGCAGTTACGGACGCTACGAGCAGTACTTC.

V is TRBV14 and J is TRBJ1-1; D gene ambiguous. The CDR3 is made up of 12 amino acids. V shed 1 base and J shed 7 bases, with 7 bases lying between them. The germline V gene has CDR1 SGHDN and CDR2 FVKESK. Written as DNA, the CDR3 is TGTGCCAGCAGCCAAGGGGGTGTTGAAGCTTTCTTT. Its protein product is CASSQGGVEAFF.

This clonotype was counted at least ten times. The chain joins TRBV5-1 to TRBJ2-1; 9 bases align to TRBD2. The CDR3 runs to 15 residues. The V gene end was trimmed by 0 bases and the J gene end by 5 bases; junction bases not matched to a gene: 3. CDR1 is SGHRS, CDR2 YFSETQ, per germline. In DNA form, the CDR3 reads TGCGCCAGCAGCTTGGTGCCTAGCGGGAACAATGAGCAGTTCTTC. The encoded protein is CASSLVPSGNNEQFF.

This clonotype showed up many times. The chain couples TRBV6-6 to TRBJ1-4, with 9 bases matching TRBD1. With V trimmed by 6 bases and J by 8 bases, 7 bases remained unmatched. Germline lookup yields CDR1 MNHNY and CDR2 SVGAGI (reference sequence). This CDR3 has 14 residues. CDR3 sequence (DNA): TGTGCCAGCAGGAGGGGACAGGGAGAAGAAAAACTGTTTTTT. Translated: CASRRGQGEEKLFF.

This clonotype was observed many times. This sequence joins TRBV6-1 and TRBJ1-2; TRBD1 might be the D (5 bases). The CDR3 runs 14 residues. V was clipped by 0 bases and J by 5 bases, with 10 bases between them. Germline CDR1 and CDR2: MNHNS and SASEGT. CDR3 coding DNA: TGTGCCAGCAGTGAAGCAACAGGTCCATATGGCTACACCTTC. Its translation: CASSEATGPYGYTF.

This clonotype has a count of ten or more. The chain is built from TRBV11-3 and TRBJ2-5, with D possibly TRBD2 on 6 matching bases. The ends were cut back, 4 bases at V and 1 base at J, with 16 bases in the middle. Germline V lookup: CDR1 SGHNT, CDR2 YENEEA. This CDR3 contains 16 residues. For the CDR3, the DNA is TGTGCCAGCAGCTCTCGTAGCGGAGCATTCCAAGAGACCCAGTACTTC. This sequence encodes CASSSRSGAFQETQYF.